What follows is one T cell receptor beta chain and its context. Its antigen remains unidentified. No much larger clonotype is one base removed from it; base qualities were not supplied. The library was generated by the immunoSEQ multiplex PCR assay. Here the immuneACCESS table is served through TCRdb, limited to in-frame sequences with V and J called. Missing clones are a known gap in these copies; in checked studies unresolved V genes cover under half, and the rest lacks a known reason. For this sample the table gives 65,000 to 80,000 clones, of which 85% to 95% were detected only once. Of the sample, under 0.3% is held by the ten largest clones. The record originates from a study of technical replicates of blood from a handful of donors (dated by TCRdb to about 2017). The V end loses 4 bases and the J end loses 3 bases, and a stretch of 11 bases separates them. From the cysteine up to the phenylalanine, the CDR3 has a length of 13 residues. The only DNA kept is the CDR3, 39 bases in frame from the first base. CDR1 and CDR2, looked up from the germline V gene, are SGHRS and YFSETQ.

Material for sequencing was T cells isolated from PBMCs. The chain is encoded by TRBV5-1 joined to TRBJ2-7; the D gene is perhaps TRBD2, from 6 matching bases. The receptor was derived from a human donor in good health. CDR3 region: CASSPWGDYEQYF. Here is the DNA: TGCGCCAGCAGCCCGTGGGGGGACTACGAGCAGTACTTC.